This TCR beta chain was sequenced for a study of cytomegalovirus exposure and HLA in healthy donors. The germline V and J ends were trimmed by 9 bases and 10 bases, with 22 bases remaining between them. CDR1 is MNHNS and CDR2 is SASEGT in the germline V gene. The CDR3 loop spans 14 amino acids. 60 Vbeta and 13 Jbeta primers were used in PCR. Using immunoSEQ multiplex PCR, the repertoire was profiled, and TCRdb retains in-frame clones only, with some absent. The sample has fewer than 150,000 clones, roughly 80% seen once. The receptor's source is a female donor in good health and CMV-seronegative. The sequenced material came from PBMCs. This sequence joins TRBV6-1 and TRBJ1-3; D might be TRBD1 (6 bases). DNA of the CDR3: TGTGCCAGTAGAGGCCGGGACATCGGCCGGACCATATATTTT. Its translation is CASRGRDIGRTIYF.